This record covers a single T cell receptor beta chain. This clonotype has at least ten counts. Its specific antigen is unknown. Per-nucleotide qualities are absent, and no much larger clonotype sits a single base away. Stable Graves' hyperthyroidism was defined as the absence of progression to ophthalmopathy over 18 months of follow-up. Hyperthyroidism patients were newly diagnosed, with disease duration under 2 months, and aged 18 to 65 years. Exclusion was applied to patients with uncontrolled infections, other autoimmune diseases, pregnancy or lactation. Diagnoses were established on the basis of clinical symptoms, serum thyroxine and TRAb, thyroid ultrasound, and orbital computed tomography. PBMCs were isolated from approximately 10 ml of fresh peripheral blood by Ficoll-Paque density gradient centrifugation. Total RNA was extracted with Trizol reagent, and quality was checked on an Agilent 2100 Bioanalyzer.

The data originate from a study of T cells in Graves' hyperthyroidism and ophthalmopathy (dated 2019 in TCRdb). A note on the overall study: Peripheral blood was collected at initial diagnosis, before any treatment. According to the paper, TCR Vbeta CDR3 sequencing was carried out on around 140 peripheral blood samples, which came from fewer than 50 ophthalmopathy, 70 to 80 hyperthyroidism and about 17 progressor patients. The roughly 94 discovery patients were randomly split 7:3 into training and test sets. To identify TCR V-J signatures that set the groups apart, the researchers used a discovery cohort of about a hundred patients, made up of 40 to 45 with Graves' ophthalmopathy and 57 with stable Graves' hyperthyroidism. In addition, the study compared T-cell repertoires in thyroid tissue and in blood from over 5 Graves' hyperthyroidism patients. Once sampling was done, hyperthyroidism patients were given methimazole at a starting dose of 30 mg daily, whereas ophthalmopathy patients were given high-dose intravenous methylprednisolone. An independent validation cohort of under 20 hyperthyroidism patients and more than 15 patients who later progressed to ophthalmopathy tested prospective prediction of ophthalmopathy. Broader findings and caveats from the paper: A model built on a 13 V-J signature distinguished ophthalmopathy from stable hyperthyroidism, reaching 85% to 90% sensitivity and 81.08% specificity in cross-validation and 80%/75% in testing. Most expanded thyroid clonotypes (frequency above 0.001) were also detected in blood, a finding suggesting that blood repertoires may reflect thyroid immune responses. In validation, progression to ophthalmopathy was predicted by the model with 65% to 71% sensitivity and 72.22% specificity, a median of about 6.4 months before onset. No statistical method was used to set the sample size in advance, and investigators knew the group allocation.

CDR3 length: 13 amino acids, cysteine to phenylalanine. Of the read, only the CDR3 DNA is kept; its 39 bases are in frame from base 1. The germline V gene supplies CDR1 SGHAT and CDR2 FQNNGV. V lost 5 bases and J lost 6 bases; the stretch between them is 14 bases long. The TCR beta CDR3 regions were amplified from RNA transcripts. The first round of RT-PCR for the TCR CDR3 was performed with the HTBI primer set and the Qiagen OneStep RT-PCR kit. Libraries were constructed in a second round of multiplex PCR, after which size selection and purification were carried out. Paired-end sequencing of the libraries was performed with 100 bp reads on an Illumina HiSeq2000. The paper's data handling went like this. Raw data were processed with SOAPnuke, discarding reads with adapters, uncalled bases, mean Phred below 15, or no exact constant-primer or identifier match. High-quality paired reads were merged using COPE v1.2.5, and each unique nucleotide sequence was defined as a clonotype. Clonotypes were aligned to IMGT TRBV, TRBD and TRBJ reference segments using MiTCR v1.1. Analysis was restricted to V-J combinations with a frequency above 0.0001, which covered roughly 99% of repertoires. A TCS score was defined as the ratio between F50 (clonal expansion) and ExV (chaos), using BLOSUM62-based TCRdist between CDR3 peptides within each V-J. Welch's t-statistics and random forest reduced around 510 V-J features to under 15, which were used in a naive Bayes classifier (R e1071). TCRdb applied fastp at Q25 and MiXCR to the public reads, then kept only in-frame beta chains. Each record represents a unique CDR3 protein, reported with the most common genes and DNA among its rows. TCRdb's processing, not the authors', yielded these V and J calls. The sample data list approximately 510,000 distinct CDR3 sequences, and 20% to 25% of these were observed just once. The leading ten clones occupy around a quarter of the sample.

Recombination linked TRBV11-2 to TRBJ2-7; no D gene call is confident. The sequence came from a man aged 18 to 30 with Graves' hyperthyroidism. The specimen sequenced was blood. Here is the DNA: TGTGCCAGCAGCCCCCCAGGTTCCCTCGAGCAGTACTTC. Its translation is CASSPPGSLEQYF.